Following are 15 T cell receptor beta chains from one sample sequenced in a study of cytomegalovirus exposure and HLA in healthy donors. PCR involved 60 Vbeta and 13 Jbeta primers. The protocol was immunoSEQ multiplex PCR, while the TCRdb copy is restricted to in-frame clones and leaves out a portion. The sample holds just over 60,000 clones. The sequencing input was PBMCs. The receptors shown here come from a man aged 25 to 40 in good health and CMV-seropositive.

The chain carries TRBV11-3 and TRBJ1-4; a weak D match, TRBD1 (5 bases). There are 17 residues in the CDR3. V lost 1 base and J 3 bases, leaving 15 bases between the germline ends. The V gene's germline CDR1 is SGHNT and CDR2 YENEEA. DNA for the CDR3: TGTGCCAGCAGCTTAGGGGCCAGGGTGGTTCCTAATGAAAAACTGTTTTTT. This encodes CASSLGARVVPNEKLFF.

The V gene is TRBV30, the J gene TRBJ1-1; no definite D call. This CDR3 region has 10 residues. V was clipped by 4 bases and J by 6 bases, with 6 bases between them. Germline V gene data show CDR1 as GTSNPN and CDR2 as SVGIG (reference sequence). In DNA, the CDR3 is TGTGCCTGGATCCGCGCTGAAGCTTTCTTT. Translated: CAWIRAEAFF.

The chain links TRBV6-4 to TRBJ2-3; TRBD1 matches at 7 bases. The germline gives CDR1 MRHNA, CDR2 SNTAGT. With V trimmed by 3 bases and J by 3 bases, 9 bases remained unmatched. The CDR3 is 16 amino acids. CDR3 nucleotide sequence: TGTGCCAGCAGTGAGAGTTACAGGGGTGGTACAGATACGCAGTATTTT. This gives the protein CASSESYRGGTDTQYF.

The rearrangement joins TRBV30 to TRBJ2-5; tentative D call: TRBD2 (5 bases). The V end was cut by 5 bases, the J end by 4 bases, with 14 bases between. CDR1 GTSNPN and CDR2 SVGIG come from the germline V gene (reference sequence). CDR3 size: 13 residues. In DNA, the CDR3 is TGTGCCTGGGGGAGTGGGGTCGGAGAGACCCAGTACTTC. The encoded protein is CAWGSGVGETQYF.

Points on this clone: Other nucleotide sequences from this sample produce the same CDR3. V usage is TRBV27 and J usage is TRBJ2-7; maybe TRBD2 (5 bases). Germline-derived CDR1 and CDR2 are MNHEY and SMNVEV (reference sequence). The length of the CDR3 is 13 residues. Trimming shortened V by 3 bases and J by 4 bases, and 10 bases separated the two germline ends. The CDR3: CASSFRGTYEQYF. CDR3 DNA: TGTGCCAGCAGTTTTCGGGGAACGTACGAGCAGTACTTC.

The chain carries TRBV11-3 and TRBJ1-4; tentative D call: TRBD1 (6 bases). The CDR3 extends over 15 amino acids. Germline values: CDR1 SGHNT, CDR2 YENEEA. The germline V and J ends were trimmed by 4 bases and 7 bases, with 16 bases remaining between them. Here the CDR3 DNA reads TGTGCCAGCAGCTCAAAGACAGGATGGGGTGAAAAACTGTTTTTT. Amino acids: CASSSKTGWGEKLFF.

The chain has TRBV20-1 and TRBJ2-7; D perhaps matches TRBD2 (5 bases). Looked up from germline, CDR1 is DFQATT and CDR2 is SNEGSKA (reference sequence). This CDR3 contains 11 residues. The V and J ends lost 5 bases and 8 bases respectively, with 13 bases between them. The CDR3 protein is CSAQDFAKQYF. For the CDR3, the DNA is TGCAGTGCTCAGGACTTTGCGAAGCAGTACTTC.

About this clone itself: Other DNA variants within this sample encode the same CDR3. The rearrangement joins TRBV2 to TRBJ1-5, with D possibly being TRBD1 (6 bases). There are 14 residues in the CDR3. Per germline, CDR1 SNHLY and CDR2 FYNNEI. Trimming took off 6 bases at V and 0 bases at J, with 9 bases between the two ends. The CDR3 bases are TGTGCCAGCAGCGGACAGACTAGCAATCAGCCCCAGCATTTT. Translation: CASSGQTSNQPQHF.

The V call is TRBV7-3, the J call TRBJ2-5; possibly TRBD1 for D (6 bases). Trimming removed 5 bases from V and 3 bases from J, with 16 bases in between. The CDR3 consists of 15 residues. Germline loops: CDR1 SGHTA, CDR2 FQGTGA. The CDR3 sequence: CASSPQGHKEETQYF. Written as DNA, the CDR3 is TGTGCCAGCAGCCCCCAGGGACACAAAGAAGAGACCCAGTACTTC.

This chain links TRBV11-2 with TRBJ1-6; D uncertain. CDR1 is SGHAT and CDR2 is FQNNGV in the germline V gene. This CDR3 has 15 residues. The V and J ends lost 1 base and 2 bases respectively, with 6 bases between them. Written as DNA, the CDR3 is TGTGCCAGCAGCTTAGTTACAGCCTATAATTCACCCCTCCACTTT. It specifies CASSLVTAYNSPLHF.

This chain uses TRBV30 with TRBJ1-2; 8 bases line up with TRBD1. The V and J ends lost 1 base and 13 bases, in that order; junction bases with no gene match: 5. Germline assignment: CDR1 GTSNPN and CDR2 SVGIG (reference sequence). The CDR3 contains 11 residues. The DNA of the CDR3 is TGTGCCTGGAGTGCCGACAGGGGCAGCACCTTC. Its protein product is CAWSADRGSTF.

This chain links TRBV30 with TRBJ2-7, with a tentative D call TRBD1 (6 bases). This CDR3 region has 13 residues. V was clipped by 2 bases and J by 6 bases, with 14 bases between them. Germline V gene lookup returns CDR1 GTSNPN and CDR2 SVGIG (reference sequence). The CDR3 region is CAWSHTGTSEQYF. The CDR3 DNA reads TGTGCCTGGAGTCACACAGGGACCTCCGAGCAGTACTTC.

The chain couples TRBV7-6 to TRBJ2-1, with 7 bases that match TRBD1. Trimming took 5 bases from V and 7 from J; bases not matched to a gene: 8. This CDR3 region has 14 residues. Germline-derived CDR1 and CDR2 are SGHVS and FNYEAQ. CDR3 nucleotide sequence: TGTGCCAGCAGCCCCCCAAGGGGGCCTAATGAGCAGTTCTTC. Its translation: CASSPPRGPNEQFF.

The chain couples TRBV6-5 to TRBJ1-6; D is possibly TRBD1 (6 bases). Germline lookup yields CDR1 MNHEY and CDR2 SVGAGI. Deletions cut 6 bases from V and 7 bases from J, with 16 bases between. The CDR3 consists of 15 residues. The CDR3 DNA reads as TGTGCCAGCAGGGATCCGGGACATTGGAATTCACCCCTCCACTTT. Its protein is CASRDPGHWNSPLHF.

The chain couples TRBV7-3 to TRBJ2-7, with 12 bases fitting TRBD2. The V gene end was trimmed by 5 bases and the J gene end by 3 bases; junction bases not matched to a gene: 5. Germline V lookup: CDR1 SGHTA, CDR2 FQGTGA. CDR3 length: 15 residues. CDR3 protein: CASSLAGGHNYEQYF. The CDR3 DNA is TGTGCCAGCAGCCTAGCGGGAGGGCATAACTACGAGCAGTACTTC.